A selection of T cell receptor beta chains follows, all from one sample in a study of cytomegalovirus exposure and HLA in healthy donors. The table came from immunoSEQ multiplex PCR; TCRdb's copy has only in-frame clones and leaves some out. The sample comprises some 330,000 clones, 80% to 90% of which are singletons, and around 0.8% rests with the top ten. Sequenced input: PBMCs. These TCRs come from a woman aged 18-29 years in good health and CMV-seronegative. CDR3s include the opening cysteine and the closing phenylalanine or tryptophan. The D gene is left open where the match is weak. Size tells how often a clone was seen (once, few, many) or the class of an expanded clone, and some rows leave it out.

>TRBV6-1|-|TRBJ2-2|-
TGTGCCAGCAGTGAAAGTGTAGCCGGGGAGCTGTTTTTT
CASSESVAGELFF
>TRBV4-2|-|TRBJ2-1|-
TGTGCCAGCAGCCAGACAGGCAGTGAGCAGTTCTTC
CASSQTGSEQFF
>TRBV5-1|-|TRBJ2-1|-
TGCGCCAGCAGCTTACTACCAGGGGATGAGCAGTTCTTC
CASSLLPGDEQFF
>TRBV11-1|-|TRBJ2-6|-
TGTGCCAGCAGCCTGGGCGGGTCTGGGGCCAACGTCCTGACTTTC
CASSLGGSGANVLTF
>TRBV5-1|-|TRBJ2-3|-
TGCGCCAGCAGCTTGGCCGCTGCGGGATATACAGATACGCAGTATTTT
CASSLAAAGYTDTQYF
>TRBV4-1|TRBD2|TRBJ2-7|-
TGCGCCAGCAGCCAAATGGCGGGGACTAGCGACTCCTACGAGCAGTACTTC
CASSQMAGTSDSYEQYF
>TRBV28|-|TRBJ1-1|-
TGTGCCAGCATCCCCCCCAGGAACACTGAAGCTTTCTTT
CASIPPRNTEAFF
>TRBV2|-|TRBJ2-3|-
TGTGCCAGCAGTGAACAAGGGAGAGATACGCAGTATTTT
CASSEQGRDTQYF
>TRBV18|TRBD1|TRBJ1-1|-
TGTGCCAGCTCACCCAGGGACAGGGGGCAAACTGAAGCTTTCTTT
CASSPRDRGQTEAFF
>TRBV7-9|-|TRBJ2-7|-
TGTGCCAGCAGCTCAGGTGGGGGCAACTCCTACGAGCAGTACTTC
CASSSGGGNSYEQYF
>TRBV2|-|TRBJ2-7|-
TGTGCCAGCAGTGCGTCGGACTGGAGCTCCTACGAGCAGTACTTC
CASSASDWSSYEQYF
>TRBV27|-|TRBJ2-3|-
TGTGCCAGCAGACGGGTCGGATGGGAGTACGCAGATACGCAGTATTTT
CASRRVGWEYADTQYF
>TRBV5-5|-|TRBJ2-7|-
TGTGCCAGCAGCTTGGGCGTGGGGGCTGGCGAGCAGTACTTC
CASSLGVGAGEQYF
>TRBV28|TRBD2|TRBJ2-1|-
TGTGCCAGCAGTTTATCCAGCGGGGGTTACAATGAGCAGTTCTTC
CASSLSSGGYNEQFF
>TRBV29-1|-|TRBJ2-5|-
TGCAGCGGCGGGACGCCAGAAGAGACCCAGTACTTC
CSGGTPEETQYF
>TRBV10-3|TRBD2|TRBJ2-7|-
TGTGCCACCCTAGCCGGGACTAGCGCCGACGAGCAGTACTTC
CATLAGTSADEQYF
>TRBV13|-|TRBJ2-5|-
TGTGCCAGCAGCTTAGGCGGTCCTCAAGAGACCCAGTACTTC
CASSLGGPQETQYF
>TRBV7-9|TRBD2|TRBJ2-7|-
TGTGCCAGCAGCGTAGGACTAGCGGGAGGGCCGGGTGAGCAGTACTTC
CASSVGLAGGPGEQYF
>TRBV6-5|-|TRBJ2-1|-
TGTGCCAGCAGTTACTCTAGCGCCTACAATGAGCAGTTCTTC
CASSYSSAYNEQFF
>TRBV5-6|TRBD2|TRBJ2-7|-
TGTGCCAGCAGCCTCGGACTAGCGGGTTCCTACGAGCAGTACTTC
CASSLGLAGSYEQYF
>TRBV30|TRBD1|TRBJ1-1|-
TGTGCCTGGAGTGTAGACAGGGTGGACACTGAAGCTTTCTTT
CAWSVDRVDTEAFF
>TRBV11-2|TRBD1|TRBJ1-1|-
TGTGCCAGCAGCTCGGACTCAAGGGGGCGGGACACTGAAGCTTTCTTT
CASSSDSRGRDTEAFF
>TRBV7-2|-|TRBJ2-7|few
TGTGCCAGCAGTCAGAGGAGGAGCTCCTACGAGCAGTACTTC
CASSQRRSSYEQYF
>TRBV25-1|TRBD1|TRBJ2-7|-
TGTGCCAGCAGCATCACCGGGACAGGGGGCTCCTACGAGCAGTACTTC
CASSITGTGGSYEQYF
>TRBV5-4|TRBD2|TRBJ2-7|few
TGTGCCAGCAGCTTCTCCCTGACTAGCGACAGCTCCTACGAGCAGTACTTC
CASSFSLTSDSSYEQYF
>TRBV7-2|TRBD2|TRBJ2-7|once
TGTGCCAGCAGCCCACTTGGGACTAGCGGATCCTACGAGCAGTACTTC
CASSPLGTSGSYEQYF
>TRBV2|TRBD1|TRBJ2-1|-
TGTGCCAGCAGTGAAGGACAGGGGGCTCGTAATGAGCAGTTCTTC
CASSEGQGARNEQFF
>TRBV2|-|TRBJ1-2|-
TGTGCCAGCCCCGCCGTAGGCGGTAATGAGGATGGCTACACCTTC
CASPAVGGNEDGYTF